This T cell receptor (beta chain) comes out of a study of Tregs in tolerant kidney transplant recipients. Points from the study as a whole: Tregs expanded with activated donor B cells seemed most donor-specific. Validation in larger populations is needed because few patients were studied. This study did not directly address biological reproducibility.

The method was immunoSEQ multiplex PCR; TCRdb's version includes in-frame clones alone and lacks a portion of them. The data contain roughly 70,000 clones, 84% of them singletons. V lost 4 bases and J 9 bases, leaving 10 bases between the germline ends. Per germline, CDR1 MNHNS and CDR2 SASEGT. The CDR3 has 12 residues. As for this clone: Its target is unknown.

CD4+CD25+CD127- Tregs, CD4+CD25- non-Tregs, CD4 and CD8 cells were sorted. This chain links TRBV6-1 with TRBJ1-3; the D is unclear. The TCR comes from a human donor in good health. The sample consisted of CD4+ T cells from blood. The CDR3: CASSAGVATIYF. The DNA for the CDR3 is TGTGCCAGCAGTGCGGGCGTCGCCACCATATATTTT.